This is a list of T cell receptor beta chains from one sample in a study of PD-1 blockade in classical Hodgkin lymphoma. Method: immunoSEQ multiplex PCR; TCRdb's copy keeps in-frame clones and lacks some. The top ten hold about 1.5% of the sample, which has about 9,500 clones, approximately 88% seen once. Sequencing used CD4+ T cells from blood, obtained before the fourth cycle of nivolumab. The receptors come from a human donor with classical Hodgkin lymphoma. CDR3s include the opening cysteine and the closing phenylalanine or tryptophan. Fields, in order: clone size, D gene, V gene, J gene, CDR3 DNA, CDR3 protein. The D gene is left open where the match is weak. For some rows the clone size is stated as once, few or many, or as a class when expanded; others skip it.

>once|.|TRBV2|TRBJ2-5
TGTGCCAGCAGTGATCTCTCCTTGACAGGCACAAGGGAAGAGACCCAGTACTTC
CASSDLSLTGTREETQYF
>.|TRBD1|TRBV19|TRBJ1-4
TGTGCCAGTAGTATTCCCCTGGACAGGATCGCAACTAATGAAAAACTGTTTTTT
CASSIPLDRIATNEKLFF
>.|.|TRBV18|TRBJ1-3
TGTGCCAGCTCACCACCTTGGAGCTCTGGAAACACCATATATTTT
CASSPPWSSGNTIYF
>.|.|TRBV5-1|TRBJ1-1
TGCGCCAGCAGCCCGGGGACAATTAACACTGAAGCTTTCTTT
CASSPGTINTEAFF
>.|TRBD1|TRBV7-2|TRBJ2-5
TGTGCCAGCAGCCACCCCCAGGGGGCGTTCCAGACCCAGTACTTC
CASSHPQGAFQTQYF
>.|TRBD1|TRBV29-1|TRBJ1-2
TGCAGCGTTGAAAGACAGGGGCCTTCGGGCTATGGCTACACCTTC
CSVERQGPSGYGYTF
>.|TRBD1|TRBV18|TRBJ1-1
TGTGCCAGCTCACCAAACAGGGGGCGGGTTGGCACTGAAGCTTTCTTT
CASSPNRGRVGTEAFF
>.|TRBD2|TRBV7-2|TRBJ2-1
TGTGCCAGCAGCTTAGTAGGACTAGCGGCCAATGAGCAGTTCTTC
CASSLVGLAANEQFF
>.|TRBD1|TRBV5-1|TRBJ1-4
TGCGCCAGCAGCTTGGACAGGGGGGTAGAAAAACTGTTTTTT
CASSLDRGVEKLFF
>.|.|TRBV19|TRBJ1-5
TGTGCCAGTAAATCCATGAATCAGCCCCAGCATTTT
CASKSMNQPQHF
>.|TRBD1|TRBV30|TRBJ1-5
TGTGCCTGGGGACAGGGGGCTGGAAATCAGCCCCAGCATTTT
CAWGQGAGNQPQHF
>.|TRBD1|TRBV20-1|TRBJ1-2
TGCAGTTGCACAGGGGGCGGAGGCTACACCTTC
CSCTGGGGYTF
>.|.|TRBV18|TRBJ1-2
TGTGCCAGCTCACACGGACCAGAGGGGCAGGCGGATGGCTACACCTTC
CASSHGPEGQADGYTF
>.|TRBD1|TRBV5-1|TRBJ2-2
TGCGCCAGCAGCTCAAGGACAGGGGAGTCCGGGGAGCTGTTTTTT
CASSSRTGESGELFF
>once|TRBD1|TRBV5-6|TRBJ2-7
TGTGCCAGCAGCTTGGTCCCTCAGGGGGCGAAGCAGTACTTC
CASSLVPQGAKQYF
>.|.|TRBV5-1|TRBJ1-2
TGCGCTAGCAGCTTCGACAGACCTATAAGTGGCTACACCTTC
CASSFDRPISGYTF
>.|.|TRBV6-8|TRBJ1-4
TGTGCCAGCAGTTATTGGAGGGGGGATGAAAAACTGTTTTTT
CASSYWRGDEKLFF
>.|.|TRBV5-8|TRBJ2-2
TGTGCCAGCAGCCGGGCGGGGAGGACTAACGCTAAGAACACCGGGGAGCTGTTTTTT
CASSRAGRTNAKNTGELFF
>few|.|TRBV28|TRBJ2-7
TGTGCCAGCAGCCCGCCGGCGGGGGCCCAGAAATTCTACGAGCAGTACTTC
CASSPPAGAQKFYEQYF
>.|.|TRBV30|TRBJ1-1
TGTGCCTGGGAACGCACGGTGAACACTGAAGCTTTCTTT
CAWERTVNTEAFF
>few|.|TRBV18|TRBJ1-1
TGTGCCAGCTCACCACCAAATACGGACAGGAACACTGAAGCTTTCTTT
CASSPPNTDRNTEAFF
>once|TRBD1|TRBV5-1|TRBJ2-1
TGCGCCAGCAGCTCGGGACAGGGGACCTACAATGAGCAGTTCTTC
CASSSGQGTYNEQFF
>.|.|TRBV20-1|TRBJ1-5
TGCAGTGCTAGAGCCGGACAGCCCCAGCATTTT
CSARAGQPQHF
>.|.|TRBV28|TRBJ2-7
TGTGCCAGCAGAAACCCAGGACAGCTCGAGCAGTACTTC
CASRNPGQLEQYF
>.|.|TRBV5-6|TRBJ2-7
TGTGCCAGCAGCTTGGTGGGCTACGAGCAGTACTTC
CASSLVGYEQYF
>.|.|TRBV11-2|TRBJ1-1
TGTGCCAGCAGCTTAAAGCCGCCTTCGAGGGTGAACACTGAAGCTTTCTTT
CASSLKPPSRVNTEAFF
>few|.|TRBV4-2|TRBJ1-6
TGTGCCAGCAGCCAAGATAATTCACCCCTCCACTTT
CASSQDNSPLHF
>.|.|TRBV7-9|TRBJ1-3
TGTGCCAGCAGACAGGGCTCTGGAAACACCATATATTTT
CASRQGSGNTIYF
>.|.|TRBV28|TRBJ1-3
TGTGCCAGCACCCCGGACACTAATGGAAACACCATATATTTT
CASTPDTNGNTIYF
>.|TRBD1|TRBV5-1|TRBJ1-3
TGCGCCAGCCACGACAGGGCAAGCTCTGGAAACACCATATATTTT
CASHDRASSGNTIYF
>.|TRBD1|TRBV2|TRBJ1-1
TGTGCCAGCAGTGAAGCTTGGACAGGGCGCTTT
CASSEAWTGRF
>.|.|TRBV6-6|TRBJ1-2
TGTGCCAGCAGTCTGAAGGTCCGGTCCTATGGCTACACCTTC
CASSLKVRSYGYTF
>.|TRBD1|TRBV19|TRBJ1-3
TGTGCCAGTAGTATTGGAGGAGGGCGGGACAGATCCTCTGGAAACACCATATATTTT
CASSIGGGRDRSSGNTIYF
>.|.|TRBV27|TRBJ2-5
TGTGCCAGCAGTTTCCTGGGACCTCAAGAGACCCAGTACTTC
CASSFLGPQETQYF
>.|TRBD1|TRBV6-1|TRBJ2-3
TGTGCCAGCAGTGAAGCGGCAGGGGGTGATACGCAGTATTTT
CASSEAAGGDTQYF
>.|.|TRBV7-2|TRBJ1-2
TGTGCCAGCAGCGAAATAGGCCAGATCTATGGCTACACCTTC
CASSEIGQIYGYTF
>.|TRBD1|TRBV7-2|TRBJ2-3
TGTGCCAGCAGCTTAGGAGTCGGACAGGGCAGTACAGATACGCAGTATTTT
CASSLGVGQGSTDTQYF
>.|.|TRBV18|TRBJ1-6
TGTGCCAGCTCACCACGGCGGATAATCAATTCACCCCTCCACTTT
CASSPRRIINSPLHF
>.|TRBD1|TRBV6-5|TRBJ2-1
TGTGCCACGGGGACAGGGGGCGCTTACAATGAGCAGTTCTTC
CATGTGGAYNEQFF
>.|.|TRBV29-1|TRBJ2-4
TGCAGCACCCTGACAGGAGCCAAAAACATTCAGTACTTC
CSTLTGAKNIQYF
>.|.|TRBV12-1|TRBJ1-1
TGTGCCAGCAGCGGCCGACAGGGGGCCTGTACTGAAGCTTTCTTT
CASSGRQGACTEAFF
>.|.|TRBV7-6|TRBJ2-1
TGTGCCAGCAGCTTAAGGGTTAGTGATAATGAGCAGTTCTTC
CASSLRVSDNEQFF
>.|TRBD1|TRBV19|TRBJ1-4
TGTGCCAGTAGTCCTCGGACAGGGGGCACAACTAATGAAAAACTGTTTTTT
CASSPRTGGTTNEKLFF
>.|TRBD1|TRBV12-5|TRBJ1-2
TGTGCTAGTGGTTTGGGGACAGGGCCTTCGGGAGGCTACACCTTC
CASGLGTGPSGGYTF
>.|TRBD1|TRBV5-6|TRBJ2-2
TGTGCCAGCAGCCGGGGACAGGGCCCCCTCACCGGGGAGCTGTTTTTT
CASSRGQGPLTGELFF
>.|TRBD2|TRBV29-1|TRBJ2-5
TGCAGCGTTGAGAGGCCTAGCGGGAGGAAGTACCAAGAGACCCAGTACTTC
CSVERPSGRKYQETQYF
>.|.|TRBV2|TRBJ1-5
TGTGCCAGCACCCTTAGGGGTGGGGCTCTTAGCAATCAGCCCCAGCATTTT
CASTLRGGALSNQPQHF
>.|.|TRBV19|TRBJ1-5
TGTGCCAGTAGTATAGGGGGGGCCGGGCAGCCCCAGCATTTT
CASSIGGAGQPQHF